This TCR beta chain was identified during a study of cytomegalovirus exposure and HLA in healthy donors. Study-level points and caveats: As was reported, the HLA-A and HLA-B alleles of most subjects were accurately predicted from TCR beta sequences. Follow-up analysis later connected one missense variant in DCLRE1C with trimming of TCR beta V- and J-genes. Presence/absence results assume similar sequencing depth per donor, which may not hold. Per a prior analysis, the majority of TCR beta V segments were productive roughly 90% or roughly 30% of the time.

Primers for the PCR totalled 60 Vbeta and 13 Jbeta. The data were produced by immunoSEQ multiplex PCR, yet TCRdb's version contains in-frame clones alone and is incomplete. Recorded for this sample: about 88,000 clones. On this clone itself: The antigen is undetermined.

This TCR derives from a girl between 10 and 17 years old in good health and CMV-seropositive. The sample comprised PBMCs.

The CDR3 region is CASSQDGASTDTQYF. The CDR3 DNA follows: TGCGCCAGCAGCCAAGATGGGGCTAGCACAGATACGCAGTATTTT. The J gene is TRBJ2-3, the V gene TRBV4-1; a weak D match, TRBD1 (5 bases). This CDR3 is 15 amino acids long. Trimming removed 0 bases at V and 0 bases at J, with 7 bases between. Germline V lookup: CDR1 MGHRA, CDR2 YSYEKL.